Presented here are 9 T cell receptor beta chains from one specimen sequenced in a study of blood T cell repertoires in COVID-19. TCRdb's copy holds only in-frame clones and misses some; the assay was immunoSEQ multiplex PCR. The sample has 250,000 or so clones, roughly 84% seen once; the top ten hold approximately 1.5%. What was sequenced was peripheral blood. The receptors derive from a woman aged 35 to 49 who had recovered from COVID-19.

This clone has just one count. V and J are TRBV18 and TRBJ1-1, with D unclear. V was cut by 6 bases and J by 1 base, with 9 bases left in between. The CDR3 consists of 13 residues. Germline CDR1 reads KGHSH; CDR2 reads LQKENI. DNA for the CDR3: TGTGCCAGCTCGAGGGAATGGAACACTGAAGCTTTCTTT. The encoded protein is CASSREWNTEAFF.

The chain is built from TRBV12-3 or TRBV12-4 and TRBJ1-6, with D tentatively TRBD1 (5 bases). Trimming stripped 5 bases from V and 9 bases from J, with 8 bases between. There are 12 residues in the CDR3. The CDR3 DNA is TGTGCCAGCAGTCGGGGGGGTTCACCCCTCCACTTT. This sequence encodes CASSRGGSPLHF.

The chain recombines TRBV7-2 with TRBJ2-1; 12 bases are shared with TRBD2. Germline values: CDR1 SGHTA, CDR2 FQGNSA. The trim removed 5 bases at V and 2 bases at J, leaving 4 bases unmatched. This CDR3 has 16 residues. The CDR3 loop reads CASSASSGGAYNEQFF. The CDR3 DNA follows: TGTGCCAGCAGCGCCTCTAGCGGGGGGGCCTACAATGAGCAGTTCTTC.

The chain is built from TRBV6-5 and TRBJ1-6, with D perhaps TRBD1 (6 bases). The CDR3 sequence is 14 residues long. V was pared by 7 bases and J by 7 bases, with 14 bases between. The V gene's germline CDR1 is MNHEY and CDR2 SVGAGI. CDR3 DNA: TGTGCCAGCACCTCGAGACAGGAAAATTCACCCCTCCACTTT. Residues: CASTSRQENSPLHF.

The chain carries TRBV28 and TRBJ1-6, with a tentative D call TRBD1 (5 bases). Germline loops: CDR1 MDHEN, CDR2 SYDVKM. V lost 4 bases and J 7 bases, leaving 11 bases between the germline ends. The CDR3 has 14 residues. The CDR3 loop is CASSSPPGNSPLHF. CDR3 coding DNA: TGTGCCAGCAGTTCACCCCCAGGGAATTCACCCCTCCACTTT.

The CDR3 DNA reads as TGTGCCAGCCGCCGATTAGCGGGGGGGACAGATACGCAGTATTTT. Translated: CASRRLAGGTDTQYF. This sequence joins TRBV6-5 and TRBJ2-3; 11 nucleotides line up with TRBD2. Germline CDR1 reads MNHEY; CDR2 reads SVGAGI. Germline trimming cut 8 bases from V and 3 bases from J; bases unmatched to any gene: 7. This CDR3 has 15 residues.

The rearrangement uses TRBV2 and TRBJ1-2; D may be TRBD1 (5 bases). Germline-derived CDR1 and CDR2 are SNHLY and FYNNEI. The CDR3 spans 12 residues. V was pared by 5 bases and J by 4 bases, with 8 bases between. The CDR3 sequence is CASSSDSYGYTF. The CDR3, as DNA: TGTGCCAGCAGTTCTGACAGCTATGGCTACACCTTC.

The CDR3 sequence is CASSLARKEGARTEAFF. The CDR3 DNA reads TGTGCCAGCAGCTTAGCGCGTAAGGAGGGGGCACGAACTGAAGCTTTCTTT. The chain is built from TRBV7-2 and TRBJ1-1; 7 nucleotides match TRBD1. This CDR3 is 17 amino acids long. The germline CDR1 and CDR2 sequences are SGHTA and FQGNSA. V dropped 0 bases and J dropped 5; count of bases not matched to a gene: 12.

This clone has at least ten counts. The chain's CDR3 is CASSLNIRGARGYTF. The DNA for the CDR3 is TGTGCCAGCAGCTTAAATATCCGGGGGGCACGGGGCTACACCTTC. V usage is TRBV7-9 and J usage is TRBJ1-2, with D perhaps TRBD1 (6 bases). With 2 bases removed from V and 8 bases from J, the gap between germline ends came to 18 bases. The germline V gene encodes CDR1 SEHNR and CDR2 FQNEAQ (reference sequence). CDR3 length: 15 amino acids. The full variable domain, completed using reference TRBV7-9 and TRBJ1-2, is DTGVSQNPRHKITKRGQNVTFRCDPISEHNRLYWYRQTLGQGPEFLTYFQNEAQLEKSRLLSDRFSAERPKGSFSTLEIQRTEQGDSAMYLCASSLNIRGARGYTFGSGTRLTVV.